Listed below are T cell receptor beta chains from one sample, sequenced in a study of cytomegalovirus exposure and HLA in healthy donors. Data came from immunoSEQ multiplex PCR; TCRdb stores just in-frame clones and leaves some out. The sample has approximately 95,000 clones, about 78% seen once. Material for sequencing was PBMCs. The receptor source for this set is a woman in her forties in good health and CMV-seropositive. The CDR3 runs from the conserved cysteine through the conserved F or W. A D gene is named only where the DNA matches it firmly. Some rows mark clone size as missing; the rest say once, few, many or name a class of expanded clone.

d_call j_call v_call clone_size cdr3_aa cdr3_nt
. TRBJ2-3 TRBV20-1 . CSGQSTDTQYF TGCAGTGGTCAGAGCACAGATACGCAGTATTTT
. TRBJ2-7 TRBV21-1 . CASSKCREGSSYEQYF TGTGCCAGCAGCAAATGTCGGGAGGGAAGCTCCTACGAGCAGTACTTC
TRBD1 TRBJ2-7 TRBV7-8 . CASSWGTGGEQYF TGTGCCAGCTCTTGGGGGACAGGGGGCGAGCAGTACTTC
TRBD2 TRBJ2-1 TRBV13 . CASSQPRLRLAGGEQFF TGTGCCAGCAGCCAACCTCGCCTTCGACTAGCGGGGGGTGAGCAGTTCTTC
. TRBJ1-2 TRBV5-5 once CASSFGQNYGYTF TGTGCCAGCAGCTTCGGACAGAACTATGGCTACACCTTC
TRBD1 TRBJ2-7 TRBV5-1 . CASSLPGGRDEQYF TGCGCCAGCAGCTTACCAGGGGGCAGGGACGAGCAGTACTTC
TRBD1 TRBJ2-7 TRBV13 . CASSLAEGASYEQYF TGTGCCAGCAGCTTAGCAGAGGGGGCCTCCTACGAGCAGTACTTC
TRBD2 TRBJ2-5 TRBV5-4 . CASSITLAGDLQETQYF TGTGCCAGCAGCATTACACTAGCGGGAGACCTCCAAGAGACCCAGTACTTC
TRBD1 TRBJ2-2 TRBV5-1 . CASSLEDRLIGELFF TGCGCCAGCAGCTTGGAGGACAGGCTGATCGGGGAGCTGTTTTTT
. TRBJ2-5 TRBV4-1 . CASSQDWPRARWETQYF TGCGCCAGCAGCCAAGATTGGCCCAGGGCCAGGTGGGAGACCCAGTACTTC